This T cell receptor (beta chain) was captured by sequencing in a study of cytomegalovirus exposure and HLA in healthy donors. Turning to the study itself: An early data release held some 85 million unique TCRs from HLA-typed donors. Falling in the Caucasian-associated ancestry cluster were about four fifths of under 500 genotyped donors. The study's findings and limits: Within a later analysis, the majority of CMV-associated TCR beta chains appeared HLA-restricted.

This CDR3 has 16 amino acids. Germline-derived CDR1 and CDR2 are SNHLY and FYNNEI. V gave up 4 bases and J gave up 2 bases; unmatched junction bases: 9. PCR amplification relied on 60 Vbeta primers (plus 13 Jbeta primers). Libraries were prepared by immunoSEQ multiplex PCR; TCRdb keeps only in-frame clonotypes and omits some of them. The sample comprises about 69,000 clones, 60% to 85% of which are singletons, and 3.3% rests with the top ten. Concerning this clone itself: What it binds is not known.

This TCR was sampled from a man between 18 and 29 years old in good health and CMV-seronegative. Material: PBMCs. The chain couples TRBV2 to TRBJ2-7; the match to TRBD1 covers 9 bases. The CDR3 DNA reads TGTGCCAGCAGTGCAAATGACAGGGGGACAACCTACGAGCAGTACGTC. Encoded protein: CASSANDRGTTYEQYV.